This TCR beta chain was found in a study of cytomegalovirus exposure and HLA in healthy donors. Looking at the study overall: Some 85 million unique TCRs, all from HLA-typed donors, were included in an early release of the data. For the approximately 400 genotyped donors, around 76% fell within the Caucasian-associated ancestry cluster.

Researchers ran the PCR with 60 Vbeta and 13 Jbeta primers. Sequenced by immunoSEQ multiplex PCR; TCRdb stores in-frame clones only, minus some. Of about 110,000 clones listed, about 85% are singletons. The donors comprised healthy bone marrow donors. Details on this clone: The antigen is not known.

Per germline, CDR1 SQVTM and CDR2 ANQGSEA. V shed 6 bases, J shed 7 bases, and the junction held 9 bases outside the gene matches. The CDR3 extends over 12 amino acids. Broader study findings: Presence/absence analyses assumed roughly uniform sequencing depth across donors.

Sequenced sample: PBMCs. This TCR derives from a man between 25 and 39 years old in good health and CMV-seronegative. The chain links TRBV29-1 to TRBJ2-7; 7 nucleotides agree with TRBD2. The CDR3 region has the DNA TGCAGCGTCGCTTATGCGGGAGAGGAGCAGTACTTC. The encoded protein is CSVAYAGEEQYF.